These 16 T cell receptor beta chains originate from one sample sequenced in a study of OX40 agonist ivuxolimab in advanced cancers. Repertoires were generated with immunoSEQ multiplex PCR, while TCRdb's copy carries only in-frame clones and drops some. The data show 73,000 or so clones, with 86% seen just once and approximately 0.73% held by the top ten. The sample here was CD4+ or CD8+ T cells sorted from blood, taken in a trial of the OX40 agonist ivuxolimab. These receptors originate from an adult with an advanced solid tumor such as melanoma, head and neck, liver or kidney cancer.

This chain links TRBV14 with TRBJ2-6; TRBD1 matches 10 bases. The CDR3 consists of 20 residues. V was pared by 1 base and J by 2 bases, with 11 bases of the junction left unmatched. Germline V gene lookup returns CDR1 SGHDN and CDR2 FVKESK. This CDR3 is CASSQVGRQGANPGANVLTF. The CDR3 DNA follows: TGTGCCAGCAGCCAAGTAGGACGACAGGGGGCGAATCCTGGGGCCAACGTCCTGACTTTC.

The CDR3 DNA is TGTGCCAGCATCCTAGTTCAGGGAGAGCAGTACTTC. Translated: CASILVQGEQYF. The V and J genes are TRBV2 and TRBJ2-7; possibly TRBD1 for D (5 bases). The CDR3 is 12 residues long. Germline V lookup: CDR1 SNHLY, CDR2 FYNNEI. The V end was cut by 7 bases, the J end by 7 bases, with 14 bases between.

This chain joins TRBV5-1 and TRBJ2-5, with a tentative D call TRBD2 (5 bases). The V end was cut by 1 base, the J end by 5 bases, with 18 bases between. The CDR3 is 16 amino acids. Germline loops: CDR1 SGHRS, CDR2 YFSETQ. The CDR3 sequence is CASSLISVQTGETQYF. The CDR3 bases are TGCGCCAGCAGCTTGATAAGCGTTCAAACGGGGGAGACCCAGTACTTC.

This chain connects TRBV27 to TRBJ2-1; TRBD2 agrees at 8 bases. The CDR3 runs 15 residues. The trim removed 6 bases at V and 3 bases at J, leaving 7 bases unmatched. The V gene's germline CDR1 is MNHEY and CDR2 SMNVEV (reference sequence). In DNA form, the CDR3 reads TGTGCCAGCAGGTCCGGGGGGGCAGTCTACAATGAGCAGTTCTTC. Amino acids: CASRSGGAVYNEQFF.

The V and J genes are TRBV28 and TRBJ2-5; unclear D gene. Germline V CDR1 and CDR2: MDHEN, SYDVKM. The ends were cut back, 8 bases at V and 3 bases at J, with 7 bases in the middle. The CDR3 contains 11 residues. CDR3: CASANEETQYF. In DNA, the CDR3 is TGTGCCAGCGCAAACGAAGAGACCCAGTACTTC.

CDR3 nucleotide sequence: TGTGCCAGCAACCCTAGGGAATACTACAATGAGCAGTTCTTC. Translating gives CASNPREYYNEQFF. V usage is TRBV5-8 and J usage is TRBJ2-1; D is unresolved. This CDR3 has 14 amino acids. Trimming pared 6 bases from V and 3 bases from J, leaving 13 bases between. The germline gives CDR1 SGHTS, CDR2 YDEGEE.

The count of this clone is one. This sequence joins TRBV6-5 and TRBJ2-5; TRBD2 aligns across 13 bases. CDR3 length: 14 residues. Germline loops: CDR1 MNHEY, CDR2 SVGAGI. V dropped 2 bases and J dropped 7; count of bases not matched to a gene: 1. The CDR3 loop reads CASSYGLAGATQYF. In DNA form, the CDR3 reads TGTGCCAGCAGTTACGGACTAGCGGGAGCGACCCAGTACTTC.

This chain joins TRBV11-2 and TRBJ1-5, with a weak D call TRBD1 (6 bases). V lost 5 bases to trimming and J lost 1 base, with 18 bases between them. The CDR3 is made up of 17 amino acids. Per the germline V gene, CDR1 is SGHAT and CDR2 is FQNNGV. The CDR3 DNA sequence: TGTGCCAGCAGCCCCGGTTCGCGGGGGGGCAGCAATCAGCCCCAGCATTTT. This translates into CASSPGSRGGSNQPQHF. The full variable domain, its missing parts supplied by reference TRBV11-2 and TRBJ1-5, is EAGVAQSPRYKIIEKRQSVAFWCNPISGHATLYWYQQILGQGPKLLIQFQNNGVVDDSQLPKDRFSAERLKGVDSTLKIQPAKLEDSAVYLCASSPGSRGGSNQPQHFGDGTRLSIL.

V and J are TRBV4-3 and TRBJ1-1; D gene uncertain. The V and J ends lost 6 bases and 1 base respectively, with 9 bases between them. CDR1 is LGHNA, CDR2 YSLEER, per germline. CDR3 size: 13 residues. CDR3 DNA sequence: TGCGCCAGCAGTCGCCGACGGAACACTGAAGCTTTCTTT. This sequence encodes CASSRRRNTEAFF.

This chain uses TRBV7-3 with TRBJ1-6; D unresolved. V lost 4 bases to trimming and J lost 0 bases, with 10 bases between them. The CDR3 totals 16 residues. From germline, CDR1 is SGHTA and CDR2 FQGTGA. The CDR3 sequence: CASSSGPSSYNSPLHF. CDR3 nucleotides: TGTGCCAGCAGCTCCGGGCCAAGCTCCTATAATTCACCCCTCCACTTT. Using reference TRBV7-3 and TRBJ1-6 for the parts outside the CDR3, the full variable domain is GAGVSQTPSNKVTEKGKYVELRCDPISGHTALYWYRQSLGQGPEFLIYFQGTGAADDSGLPNDRFFAVRPEGSVSTLKIQRTERGDSAVYLCASSSGPSSYNSPLHFGNGTRLTVT.

The V call is TRBV21-1, the J call TRBJ2-5; the table's TRBD1 call for D was not verified on the DNA. TRBV21-1 is recorded as a pseudogene. This CDR3 is built from 16 residues. The CDR3 DNA is TGTGCCAGCAGCAATTCCCCGGCAGGCTTTCAAGAGACCCAGTACTTC. Translated, it gives CASSNSPAGFQETQYF.

This clone was observed a handful of times. The V gene is TRBV11-3, the J gene TRBJ2-3; 7 nucleotides align to TRBD1. V was pared by 5 bases and J by 1 base, with 3 bases of the junction left unmatched. CDR1 is SGHNT and CDR2 is YENEEA in the germline V gene. The CDR3 is 14 amino acids. The DNA of the CDR3 is TGTGCCAGCAGCCCCGGACAGGGCACAGATACGCAGTATTTT. Its translation is CASSPGQGTDTQYF.

This chain joins TRBV29-1 and TRBJ1-1, with D maybe TRBD1 (6 bases). This CDR3 region has 13 residues. Trimming removed 8 bases from V and 4 bases from J, with 17 bases in between. Germline-derived CDR1 and CDR2 are SQVTM and ANQGSEA. CDR3 in DNA: TGCAGCTTCGGTGGGGGCGGCTTCACTGAAGCTTTCTTT. Residues: CSFGGGGFTEAFF.

This clone was picked up a small number of times. This chain uses TRBV6-6 with TRBJ1-1; no clear D gene. This CDR3 comprises 13 residues. V was shortened by 7 bases and J by 5 bases, with 14 bases between the two germline ends. In germline, CDR1 is MNHNY, CDR2 SVGAGI (reference sequence). In DNA form, the CDR3 reads TGTGCCAGCACCCCAGGTCGAAAAACTGAAGCTTTCTTT. The encoded protein is CASTPGRKTEAFF.

The chain employs TRBV23-1 and TRBJ1-2, with a weak D call TRBD1 (6 bases). TRBV23-1 is identified as an open reading frame with a role that is uncertain. The CDR3 runs 14 residues. The germline V and J ends were trimmed by 6 bases and 6 bases, with 17 bases remaining between them. The CDR3: CASSRKAGANGYTF. CDR3 nucleotide sequence: TGCGCCAGCAGCCGAAAAGCAGGGGCGAATGGCTACACCTTC.

This clone has only one observation. The chain links TRBV7-8 to TRBJ2-1, with D hard to call. The germline V gene has CDR1 SGHVS and CDR2 FQNEAQ. The CDR3 covers 14 residues. V was pared by 0 bases and J by 0 bases, with 3 bases between. Here the CDR3 DNA reads TGTGCCAGCAGCTTAGCGCGCTCCTACAATGAGCAGTTCTTC. Amino acid sequence: CASSLARSYNEQFF.